What follows describes a single TCR beta chain. Its cognate antigen is unknown. This sample was included in a study of memory CD4+ T cells and cytomegalovirus serostatus. General study points: Suggested: most of the CMV-linked TCR signature lies in CD4+ memory cells.

Authors' data handling: After removing out-of-frame reads, 2.3 million or so distinct TCRbeta sequences remained. The protocol was immunoSEQ multiplex PCR, while the TCRdb copy is restricted to in-frame clones and leaves out a portion. That table supplies the V and J calls and clone size; D and trimming were determined from the DNA. The sample includes just under 95,000 clones, 80% of them seen just once. The sort gate was single viable CD3+CD4+CD8-CD45RO+ cells for memory CD4+ T cells. Positive selection with CD4 microbeads enriched total CD4+ T cells. This receptor was obtained from an adult in good health and CMV-seropositive. Sequenced sample: memory CD4+ T cells from blood.

CDR3 nucleotide sequence: TGCGCCAGCAGCCAAGACCGGGACAGATACAATGAGCAGTTCTTC. Amino acids: CASSQDRDRYNEQFF. V usage is TRBV4-3 and J usage is TRBJ2-1, with 7 bases that match TRBD1. Per the germline V gene, CDR1 is LGHNA and CDR2 is YSLEER. After removal of 0 bases from V and 4 bases from J, the junction contained 3 bases not matched to a gene. The CDR3 loop spans 15 amino acids.